The present T cell receptor (beta chain) was sequenced within a study of cytomegalovirus exposure and HLA in healthy donors. Regarding the study as a whole: A previous analysis found most TCR beta V segments productive roughly 87% or roughly 30% of the time.

J lost 4 bases, V lost 5 bases, and 8 bases had no gene match. CDR3 length: 15 amino acids. CDR1 is LNHNV, CDR2 YYDKDF, per germline (reference sequence). Of note for this clone: Its specificity is not known.

The primer mix had 60 Vbeta and 13 Jbeta primers. Clones were sequenced by immunoSEQ multiplex PCR, and TCRdb holds only the in-frame ones, with some missing. The sample lists 100,000 to 150,000 clones, roughly 82% occurring once. The TCR originated in a male donor in good health and CMV-seropositive. The rearrangement joins TRBV15 to TRBJ2-7, with 10 bases aligning to TRBD1. The specimen was PBMCs. In DNA form, the CDR3 reads TGTGCCACCAGCGACCCGGGACAGGGGTTTTACGAGCAGTACTTC. It is translated as CATSDPGQGFYEQYF.